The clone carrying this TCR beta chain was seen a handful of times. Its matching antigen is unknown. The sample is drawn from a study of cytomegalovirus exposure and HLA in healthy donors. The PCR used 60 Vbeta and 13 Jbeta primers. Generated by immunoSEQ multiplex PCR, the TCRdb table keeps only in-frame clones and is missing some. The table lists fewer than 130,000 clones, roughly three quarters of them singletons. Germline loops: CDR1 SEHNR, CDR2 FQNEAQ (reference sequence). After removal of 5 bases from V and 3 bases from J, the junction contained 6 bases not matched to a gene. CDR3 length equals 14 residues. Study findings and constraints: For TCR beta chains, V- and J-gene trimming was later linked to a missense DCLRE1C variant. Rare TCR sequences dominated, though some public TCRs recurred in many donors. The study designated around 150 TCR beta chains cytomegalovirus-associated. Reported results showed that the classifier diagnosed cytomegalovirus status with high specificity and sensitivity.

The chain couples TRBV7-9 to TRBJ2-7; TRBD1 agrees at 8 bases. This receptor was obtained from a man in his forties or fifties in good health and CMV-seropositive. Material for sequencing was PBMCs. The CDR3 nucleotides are TGTGCCAGCAGCCCGGGGACAGGACACTACGAGCAGTACGTC. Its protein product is CASSPGTGHYEQYV.